These 12 T cell receptor beta chains came from one sample sequenced in a study of blood T cell repertoires in COVID-19. Sequencing used immunoSEQ multiplex PCR; TCRdb keeps in-frame clones, though not all of them. The table records roughly 250,000 clones, roughly 90% of them present only once. Specimen: peripheral blood. The receptors were gathered from a woman between 25 and 40 years old with COVID-19, enrolled during active disease.

The CDR3, as DNA: TGTGCCAGCAGCTTCGGACCAGGGTCTTCTGAAGCTTTCTTT. It codes for CASSFGPGSSEAFF. The genes are TRBV11-2 and TRBJ1-1, with a weak D call TRBD1 (5 bases). This CDR3 comprises 14 residues. From germline, CDR1 is SGHAT and CDR2 FQNNGV. Trimming cost V 3 bases and J 6 bases, with 14 bases left between them.

The chain recombines TRBV21-1 with TRBJ2-7; TRBD2, the table's D call, was not compared with the DNA. TRBV21-1 is an annotated pseudogene. This CDR3 has 16 residues. The CDR3 DNA is TGTGCCAGCAGCTCGAGGACTAGCGGGGAAAGCTACGAGCAGTACTTC. Its protein product is CASSSRTSGESYEQYF.

V gene TRBV23-1 combines with J gene TRBJ1-2; possibly TRBD1 for D (6 bases). TRBV23-1 is treated as an ORF (open reading frame) with a function not yet certain. The germline V and J ends were trimmed by 3 bases and 4 bases, with 21 bases remaining between them. This CDR3 has 17 amino acids. In DNA, the CDR3 is TGCGCCAGCAGTCAGCAAGGAAAACAGGGAATTTCCTATGGCTACACCTTC. Translating it yields CASSQQGKQGISYGYTF.

V gene TRBV19 combines with J gene TRBJ2-7; 9 bases line up with TRBD1. Germline V CDR1 and CDR2: LNHDA, SQIVND (reference sequence). The CDR3 loop spans 13 amino acids. Unmatched junction bases numbered 5, after V lost 5 bases and J lost 6 bases. The CDR3 region is CASSVGQGSEQYF. The CDR3 coding sequence is TGTGCCAGTAGTGTAGGACAGGGGAGCGAGCAGTACTTC.

The chain is built from TRBV4-1 and TRBJ2-3; 10 nucleotides agree with TRBD2. The CDR3 sequence is 16 residues long. With 5 bases clipped from V and 3 bases from J, the junction kept 8 bases outside the gene matches. Germline V lookup: CDR1 MGHRA, CDR2 YSYEKL. CDR3 protein: CASSFSGGRATDTQYF. DNA of the CDR3: TGCGCCAGCAGCTTTAGCGGGGGGCGAGCAACAGATACGCAGTATTTT.

This chain links TRBV10-3 with TRBJ2-1, with D perhaps TRBD1 (5 bases). Germline V lookup: CDR1 ENHRY, CDR2 SYGVKD. The CDR3 contains 13 residues. The V end lost 5 bases, the J end lost 4 bases, and 9 bases lay between the germline ends. Here the CDR3 DNA reads TGTGCCATCAGTTGGACACTTTACAATGAGCAGTTCTTC. Translating gives CAISWTLYNEQFF.

V is TRBV12-5 and J is TRBJ1-2; a possible D gene is TRBD1 (6 bases). Germline V gene sequence: CDR1 LGHNT, CDR2 FRNRAP. V lost 6 bases to trimming and J lost 5 bases, with 16 bases between them. This CDR3 comprises 14 residues. The CDR3 nucleotides read TGTGCTAGTGGCTACGGGTCGGACAGTTATGGCTACACCTTC. It encodes CASGYGSDSYGYTF.

This clone was found many times. The chain carries TRBV3-1 (or the pseudogene TRBV3-2) and TRBJ2-5; D is possibly TRBD2 (7 bases). Germline V gene sequence: CDR1 LGHDT, CDR2 YNNKEL (reference sequence). This CDR3 is 17 amino acids long. Trimming stripped 0 bases from V and 5 bases from J, with 19 bases between. The CDR3 DNA reads TGTGCCAGCAGCCAAGACAAGGTCGGGGGGCGCGGGGAGACCCAGTACTTC. Encoded protein: CASSQDKVGGRGETQYF.

This rearrangement joins TRBV9 to TRBJ2-1; 9 bases agree with TRBD2. The J segment lost 5 bases and the V segment lost 6 bases, leaving 6 bases of the junction unmatched. Germline loops: CDR1 SGDLS, CDR2 YYNGEE. The length of the CDR3 is 14 residues. The CDR3 reads CASTRTSANNEQFF. The CDR3 coding sequence is TGTGCCAGCACCCGGACTAGCGCCAACAATGAGCAGTTCTTC.

This chain joins TRBV5-4 and TRBJ2-5, with TRBD2 matching 13 bases. Germline V CDR1 and CDR2: SGHNT, YYREEE (reference sequence). V lost 0 bases, J lost 2 bases, and 7 bases stayed unmatched. This CDR3 comprises 18 residues. CDR3 residues: CASSLGWTSGGPQETQYF. The DNA for the CDR3 is TGTGCCAGCAGCTTGGGATGGACTAGCGGGGGCCCTCAAGAGACCCAGTACTTC. Filled out from reference TRBV5-4 and TRBJ2-5, the complete variable domain reads ETGVTQSPTHLIKTRGQQVTLRCSSQSGHNTVSWYQQALGQGPQFIFQYYREEENGRGNFPPRFSGLQFPNYSSELNVNALELDDSALYLCASSLGWTSGGPQETQYFGPGTRLLVL.

The chain employs TRBV21-1 and TRBJ2-3; the table's D call of TRBD1 was not tested on the DNA. TRBV21-1 is assigned pseudogene status. This CDR3 is 12 amino acids long. The CDR3 here is CASQGSADTQYF. As DNA, the CDR3 is TGTGCCAGCCAGGGAAGCGCAGATACGCAGTATTTT.

The V gene is TRBV20-1, the J gene TRBJ2-7; the D is unclear. Germline values: CDR1 DFQATT, CDR2 SNEGSKA (reference sequence). The length of the CDR3 is 10 residues. The V gene lost 5 bases and the J gene lost 3 bases, with 5 bases spanning the gap. The CDR3 loop is CSAQNYEQYF. The CDR3, as DNA: TGCAGTGCTCAAAACTACGAGCAGTACTTC.